These 2 T cell receptor beta chains share one sample of origin, sequenced in a study of identical twins. TCRdb analysed the 5' RACE reads with MiXCR anew, one entry per CDR3 protein. The sample lists over 600,000 distinct CDR3 sequences, 21% occurring once. This sample also belongs to another study, concerning T cells expressing NK-cell markers.

Sequencing used PBMCs. Receptors were obtained from a woman aged 18-29 years in good health.

The V call is TRBV11-1, the J call TRBJ2-7; 11 bases map to TRBD2. With 5 bases clipped from V and 3 bases from J, the junction kept 15 bases outside the gene matches. The CDR3 length is 18 residues. The germline V gene has CDR1 SGHAT and CDR2 FQDESV (reference sequence). The CDR3 sequence: CASSHLKMTSGEGYEQYF. CDR3 DNA sequence: TGTGCCAGCAGCCACCTAAAAATGACTAGCGGGGAGGGCTACGAGCAGTACTTC.

Only a few counts were recorded for this clonotype. The V and J genes are TRBV4-1 and TRBJ2-1, with unresolved D. V was trimmed by 0 bases and J by 10 bases, leaving 16 bases between them. Looked up from germline, CDR1 is MGHRA and CDR2 is YSYEKL. The CDR3 is 15 residues long. CDR3 DNA: TGCGCCAGCAGCCAAGATCTCGGTAGGAGTCGGGAGCAGTTCTTC. It specifies CASSQDLGRSREQFF.